A single sample is the source of the 23 T cell receptor beta chains below, sequenced in a study of cytomegalovirus exposure and HLA in healthy donors. In the PCR, 60 Vbeta and 13 Jbeta primers were used. The method was immunoSEQ multiplex PCR; TCRdb's version includes in-frame clones alone and lacks a portion of them. The sample has more than 150,000 clones; about 79% are singletons. Sequenced: PBMCs. These receptors were taken from a man between 18 and 35 years old in good health and CMV-seronegative.

This chain connects TRBV28 to TRBJ1-4, with D perhaps TRBD1 (5 bases). Looked up from germline, CDR1 is MDHEN and CDR2 is SYDVKM. Trimming took 6 bases from V and 4 from J, leaving 15 bases between them. The CDR3 contains 15 residues. The CDR3 region is CASSNLRGGNEKLFF. The CDR3 coding sequence is TGTGCCAGCAGCAACCTTCGGGGGGGTAATGAAAAACTGTTTTTT.

This chain uses TRBV19 with TRBJ2-7; 8 bases fit TRBD2. This CDR3 has 16 amino acids. The V gene's germline CDR1 is LNHDA and CDR2 SQIVND (reference sequence). The trim removed 4 bases at V and 0 bases at J, leaving 8 bases unmatched. The CDR3 DNA reads TGTGCCAGTAGTAGTGTGGGTAGCGGGACCTCCTACGAGCAGTACTTC. It yields the protein CASSSVGSGTSYEQYF.

The chain couples TRBV27 to TRBJ2-2; a weak D match, TRBD2 (7 bases). The CDR3 sequence is 16 residues long. CDR1 is MNHEY and CDR2 is SMNVEV in the germline V gene (reference sequence). V lost 8 bases and J 2 bases, leaving 18 bases between the germline ends. The CDR3 coding sequence is TGTGCCAGCCAGAGGGGGGGGCAGTCAAACACCGGGGAGCTGTTTTTT. Translating gives CASQRGGQSNTGELFF.

The genes are TRBV9 and TRBJ1-2; 7 bases agree with TRBD1. This CDR3 region has 13 residues. In germline, CDR1 is SGDLS, CDR2 YYNGEE. After removal of 3 bases from V and 4 bases from J, the junction contained 3 bases not matched to a gene. CDR3: CASSEQGIYGYTF. In nucleotides, the CDR3 is TGTGCCAGCAGCGAACAGGGGATCTATGGCTACACCTTC.

V usage is TRBV6-1 and J usage is TRBJ1-6; 8 bases map to TRBD1. The CDR3 covers 15 residues. CDR1 and CDR2 (germline): MNHNS, SASEGT. With V trimmed by 8 bases and J by 7 bases, 10 bases remained unmatched. CDR3 loop: CASLRGAGGNSPLHF. The CDR3, as DNA: TGTGCCAGCCTTAGGGGGGCAGGGGGCAATTCACCCCTCCACTTT.

The chain couples TRBV21-1 to TRBJ1-6; the D call in the table, TRBD1, was not verified against the DNA. TRBV21-1 is reported as a pseudogene. The length of the CDR3 is 14 residues. CDR3 residues: CASSKGQGGSPLHF. The CDR3 nucleotides read TGTGCCAGCAGCAAAGGACAGGGGGGTTCACCCCTCCACTTT.

This chain uses TRBV4-2 with TRBJ2-2; 9 bases fit TRBD1. The CDR3 loop spans 16 amino acids. The J segment lost 5 bases and the V segment lost 1 base, leaving 5 bases of the junction unmatched. Germline assignment: CDR1 LGHNA and CDR2 YNFKEQ. The CDR3 spells CASSQVGQGRTGELFF. In DNA, the CDR3 is TGTGCCAGCAGCCAAGTGGGACAGGGAAGAACCGGGGAGCTGTTTTTT.

This sequence joins TRBV28 and TRBJ1-5; D call uncertain. Germline-derived CDR1 and CDR2 are MDHEN and SYDVKM. The CDR3 has 12 residues. Deletions cut 6 bases from V and 3 bases from J, with 6 bases between. CDR3 nucleotide sequence: TGTGCCAGCAGGGAGACCAATCAGCCCCAGCATTTT. Its protein is CASRETNQPQHF.

The chain joins TRBV27 to TRBJ1-5; 7 bases align to TRBD1. The CDR3 runs 13 residues. With V trimmed by 8 bases and J by 4 bases, 5 bases remained unmatched. CDR1 is MNHEY, CDR2 SMNVEV, per germline (reference sequence). CDR3 nucleotides: TGTGCCAGCGGCAGGGGGAGGAATCAGCCCCAGCATTTT. Its translation: CASGRGRNQPQHF.

The chain recombines TRBV7-2 with TRBJ1-5, with 7 positions matching TRBD1. The CDR3 extends over 15 amino acids. The germline gives CDR1 SGHTA, CDR2 FQGNSA. The J segment lost 5 bases and the V segment lost 5 bases, leaving 9 bases of the junction unmatched. In DNA, the CDR3 is TGTGCCAGCAGCCAACGACAGGGTTACGATCAGCCCCAGCATTTT. This sequence encodes CASSQRQGYDQPQHF.

As concerns this clone: Likely a read error: the CDR3 ends without its conserved phenylalanine or tryptophan. Here the CDR3 reads CASSGFTAGLNYEQYL. CDR3 nucleotide sequence: TGTGCCAGCAGTGGGTTCACGGCGGGGCTTAACTACGAGCAGTACCTC. The chain employs TRBV25-1 and TRBJ2-7, with a weak D call TRBD2 (6 bases). This CDR3 contains 16 residues. CDR1 MGHDK and CDR2 SYGVNS come from the germline V gene. The V end lost 4 bases, the J end lost 3 bases, and 19 bases lay between the germline ends.

The sample holds a few counts of this clone. V and J are TRBV6-6 and TRBJ2-1, with a weak D call TRBD2 (6 bases). The V and J ends lost 2 bases and 8 bases respectively, with 16 bases between them. CDR3 length equals 15 residues. Germline-derived CDR1 and CDR2 are MNHNY and SVGAGI (reference sequence). In DNA, the CDR3 is TGTGCCAGCAGTTACCCGGAGGGGCCCAGGGATGAGCAGTTCTTC. Its protein product is CASSYPEGPRDEQFF.

The rearrangement joins TRBV5-1 to TRBJ1-2; TRBD1 matches at 9 bases. Losses at the gene ends were 3 bases for V and 6 bases for J; bases not matched to a gene: 9. Germline CDR1 and CDR2: SGHRS and YFSETQ. CDR3 length: 15 amino acids. The CDR3 nucleotides read TGCGCCAGCAGCTCCTCCGGGACAGGGTTTGATGGCTACACCTTC. Its translation: CASSSSGTGFDGYTF.

In its sample, this clone was seen once. This chain connects TRBV4-1 to TRBJ1-1, with D possibly TRBD1 on 5 matching bases. The V end was cut by 0 bases, the J end by 1 base, with 18 bases between. Germline V gene lookup returns CDR1 MGHRA and CDR2 YSYEKL. This CDR3 is 18 amino acids long. This CDR3 reads CASSQDKWGKQKNTEAFF. DNA of the CDR3: TGCGCCAGCAGCCAAGACAAGTGGGGCAAACAGAAGAACACTGAAGCTTTCTTT.

The CDR3 region has the DNA TGTGCCAGCAGTGCACTCGACACAAAAGCTAACTATGGCTACACCTTC. Amino acid sequence: CASSALDTKANYGYTF. The chain carries TRBV28 and TRBJ1-2; D unresolved. With 5 bases removed from V and 0 bases from J, the gap between germline ends came to 16 bases. Germline CDR1 is MDHEN and CDR2 is SYDVKM. CDR3 length: 16 residues.

The gene calls are TRBV15 and TRBJ2-7; a possible D gene is TRBD2 (5 bases). Trimming shortened V by 0 bases and J by 4 bases, and 10 bases separated the two germline ends. CDR1 LNHNV and CDR2 YYDKDF come from the germline V gene (reference sequence). The CDR3 spans 14 residues. The CDR3 coding sequence is TGTGCCACCAGCAGAGATCCCGGGAAGTACGAGCAGTACTTC. It specifies CATSRDPGKYEQYF.

This chain links TRBV28 with TRBJ1-4; D might be TRBD1 (6 bases). The CDR3 is made up of 13 amino acids. Looked up from germline, CDR1 is MDHEN and CDR2 is SYDVKM. The CDR3, as DNA: TGTGCTACCAGACAGGACCTGAATGAAAAACTGTTTTTT. Translating it yields CATRQDLNEKLFF.

This chain connects TRBV5-6 to TRBJ2-5; 7 bases line up with TRBD2. The CDR3 spans 14 residues. J was trimmed by 2 bases and V by 1 base; bases with no gene match: 2. Germline CDR1 reads SGHDT; CDR2 reads YYEEEE. The CDR3, as DNA: TGTGCCAGCAGCTTGAGCGGGGCTCAAGAGACCCAGTACTTC. It translates to CASSLSGAQETQYF. Using reference TRBV5-6 and TRBJ2-5 for the parts outside the CDR3, the full variable domain is DAGVTQSPTHLIKTRGQQVTLRCSPKSGHDTVSWYQQALGQGPQFIFQYYEEEERQRGNFPDRFSGHQFPNYSSELNVNALLLGDSALYLCASSLSGAQETQYFGPGTRLLVL.

This clone turned up a few times. CDR3 residues: CASSPMSEPGGGNTIYF. The CDR3 DNA sequence: TGTGCCAGCTCACCCATGAGTGAACCCGGCGGTGGAAACACCATATATTTT. The chain links TRBV18 to TRBJ1-3; no clear D gene. V was shortened by 3 bases and J by 3 bases, with 18 bases between the two germline ends. The CDR3 has 17 residues. Germline V gives CDR1 KGHSH, CDR2 LQKENI.

This rearrangement joins TRBV7-9 to TRBJ1-1; D gene unclear. V dropped 5 bases and J dropped 2 bases, with 9 bases sitting between them. The CDR3 sequence is 13 residues long. The germline V gene has CDR1 SEHNR and CDR2 FQNEAQ (reference sequence). The CDR3 loop is CASSPGRNTEAFF. As DNA, the CDR3 is TGTGCCAGCAGCCCGGGGAGAAACACTGAAGCTTTCTTT.

This clone has just a few counts. The chain has TRBV9 and TRBJ2-2, with 9 bases lining up with TRBD2. The CDR3 covers 20 residues. The V segment lost 3 bases and the J segment 4 bases; nucleotides outside the gene matches: 19. The V gene's germline CDR1 is SGDLS and CDR2 YYNGEE. CDR3 sequence (DNA): TGTGCCAGCAGCGCCCCCCCTCGAGGGGCGGGGGGGCAGGGCACCGGGGAGCTGTTTTTT. Encoded protein: CASSAPPRGAGGQGTGELFF.

This chain links TRBV4-2 with TRBJ1-2, with D possibly being TRBD1 (6 bases). Germline loops: CDR1 LGHNA, CDR2 YNFKEQ. V was pared by 4 bases and J by 2 bases, with 8 bases between. CDR3 length: 13 residues. The CDR3 loop reads CASSLQGNYGYTF. CDR3 sequence (DNA): TGTGCCAGCAGCCTCCAGGGGAACTATGGCTACACCTTC.

This clone was counted once. The chain couples TRBV6-5 to TRBJ2-5; 10 positions agree with TRBD1. V gave up 6 bases and J gave up 5 bases; unmatched junction bases: 6. Germline V gene data show CDR1 as MNHEY and CDR2 as SVGAGI. CDR3 length: 14 amino acids. The CDR3 coding sequence is TGTGCCAGCAGGAGCGACAGGGGGCGTGAGACCCAGTACTTC. It yields the protein CASRSDRGRETQYF.